Each of the 9 T cell receptor beta chains below was sequenced from the same sample in a study of human T cells and chemical hapten exposure. The time point was: patch test 3, about 24 weeks after DPC sensitization. Noted treatment: therapeutic diphenylcyclopropenone sensitization with weekly scalp DPC. Each CDR3 protein is one row after TCRdb ran MiXCR on the RACE reads. The sample contains about 160,000 distinct CDR3 sequences, around a quarter of which appear only once. Specimen: whole blood, collected in connection with sensitization to the hapten diphenylcyclopropenone (DPC). These receptors all stem from a woman younger than 30 with alopecia areata. Some clones in this sample may be carry-over from other donors' samples.

The chain recombines TRBV24-1 with TRBJ2-3; D not resolved. Germline V gene sequence: CDR1 KGHDR, CDR2 SFDVKD. The CDR3 has 14 amino acids. Trimming shortened V by 1 base and J by 0 bases, and 4 bases separated the two germline ends. CDR3 bases: TGTGCCACCAGTGATTTCGACAGCACAGATACGCAGTATTTT. Translating gives CATSDFDSTDTQYF.

This chain joins TRBV15 and TRBJ2-7; D tentatively reads TRBD1 or TRBD2 (5 bases each). V dropped 1 base and J dropped 7 bases, with 11 bases sitting between them. The length of the CDR3 is 13 residues. Germline V gives CDR1 LNHNV, CDR2 YYDKDF (reference sequence). CDR3 loop: CATSRVLEGEQYF. The CDR3 DNA reads TGTGCCACCAGCAGAGTGCTAGAGGGGGAGCAGTACTTC.

This chain links TRBV24-1 with TRBJ1-5; D possibly corresponds to TRBD1 (5 bases). The V and J ends lost 10 bases and 3 bases respectively, with 9 bases between them. The CDR3 is 12 residues long. CDR1 and CDR2 from the germline V gene are KGHDR and SFDVKD. CDR3 bases: TGTGCCACGGCGACAGCCAATCAGCCCCAGCATTTT. Translation gives CATATANQPQHF.

This clonotype occurred a few times. The chain joins TRBV10-2 to TRBJ1-2, with D perhaps TRBD1 (5 bases). The CDR3 has 17 amino acids. Germline V lookup: CDR1 WSHSY, CDR2 SAAADI. With 2 bases removed from V and 7 bases from J, the gap between germline ends came to 23 bases. CDR3 residues: CASSEARDDRFRGGYTF. For the CDR3, the DNA is TGCGCCAGCAGTGAGGCGAGAGATGATCGGTTTAGGGGTGGCTACACCTTC.

This chain links TRBV12-3 or TRBV12-4 with TRBJ2-2; 8 nucleotides agree with TRBD2. Trimming removed 1 base from V and 6 bases from J; junction bases left unmatched: 4. The CDR3 sequence is 15 residues long. The CDR3 nucleotides are TGTGCCAGCAGTTTAGGGAGCGGGAGTTCCGGGGAGCTGTTTTTT. This encodes CASSLGSGSSGELFF.

The genes are TRBV27 and TRBJ2-3, with unresolved D. This CDR3 is 14 amino acids long. Germline V gives CDR1 MNHEY, CDR2 SMNVEV (reference sequence). V dropped 2 bases and J dropped 0 bases, with 6 bases sitting between them. CDR3 in DNA: TGTGCCAGCAGTTTACGGTCTAGCACAGATACGCAGTATTTT. This gives the protein CASSLRSSTDTQYF.

This clonotype showed up just a few times. The chain is built from TRBV7-2 and TRBJ2-3, with TRBD2 matching over 8 bases. Germline lookup yields CDR1 SGHTA and CDR2 FQGNSA. Trimming at V came to 5 bases and at J to 3 bases, leaving 4 bases not matched to a gene. This CDR3 comprises 14 residues. This CDR3 is CASSPKRGTDTQYF. The CDR3 nucleotides read TGTGCCAGCAGCCCGAAGCGGGGGACAGATACGCAGTATTTT.

J is TRBJ2-4 and V is TRBV20-1; 15 bases are shared with TRBD2. After removal of 4 bases from V and 2 bases from J, the junction contained 3 bases not matched to a gene. Germline V gives CDR1 DFQATT, CDR2 SNEGSKA (reference sequence). The CDR3 spans 16 residues. CDR3 DNA: TGCAGTGCTAAGGGACTAGCGGGAGGCTCCAAAAACATTCAGTACTTC. It specifies CSAKGLAGGSKNIQYF.

This chain joins TRBV29-1 and TRBJ2-7; D possibly matches TRBD1 or TRBD2 (7 bases each). Germline assignment: CDR1 SQVTM and CDR2 ANQGSEA. The germline V and J ends were trimmed by 5 bases and 6 bases, with 11 bases remaining between them. The CDR3 is 11 residues long. CDR3 nucleotides: TGCAGCGTTTCCAGGGGGGGCGAGCAGTACTTC. The encoded protein is CSVSRGGEQYF.